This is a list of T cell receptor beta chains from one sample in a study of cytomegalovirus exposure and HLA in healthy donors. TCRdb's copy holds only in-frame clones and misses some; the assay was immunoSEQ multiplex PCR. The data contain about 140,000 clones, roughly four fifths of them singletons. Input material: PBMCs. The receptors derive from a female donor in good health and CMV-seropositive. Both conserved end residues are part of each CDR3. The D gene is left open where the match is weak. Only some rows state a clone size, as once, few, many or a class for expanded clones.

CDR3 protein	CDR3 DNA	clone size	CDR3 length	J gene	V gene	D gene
CASGPGQGSYEQYF	TGCGCCAGCGGGCCGGGACAGGGCTCCTACGAGCAGTACTTC	NA	14	TRBJ2-7	TRBV5-1	TRBD1
CASSLGWGYGSGANVLTF	TGCGCCAGCAGCTTGGGGTGGGGCTATGGCTCTGGGGCCAACGTCCTGACTTTC	NA	18	TRBJ2-6	TRBV5-1	NA
CASRREDTVSYEQYF	TGTGCCTCCCGACGTGAAGACACCGTGTCCTACGAGCAGTACTTC	NA	15	TRBJ2-7	TRBV6-1	NA
CASSLLAGGQADTQYF	TGTGCCAGCAGCTTACTAGCGGGGGGGCAGGCAGATACGCAGTATTTT	NA	16	TRBJ2-3	TRBV13	TRBD2
CASRPSGTDTQYF	TGTGCCAGCCGCCCCAGCGGCACAGATACGCAGTATTTT	NA	13	TRBJ2-3	TRBV6-5	NA
CASSLGDRGYGYTF	TGCGCCAGCAGCTTGGGGGACAGGGGGTATGGCTACACCTTC	NA	14	TRBJ1-2	TRBV5-1	TRBD1
CATSRLQTSGQETQYF	TGTGCCACCAGCAGGCTCCAGACTAGCGGGCAAGAGACCCAGTACTTC	NA	16	TRBJ2-5	TRBV15	TRBD2
CAWDRGRGEQFF	TGTGCCTGGGACAGGGGGCGGGGAGAGCAGTTCTTC	few	12	TRBJ2-1	TRBV30	TRBD1
CASRGTGGAGREQYF	TGTGCCAGCAGGGGGACAGGGGGCGCTGGGCGGGAGCAGTACTTC	NA	15	TRBJ2-7	TRBV6-1	TRBD1
CASSSSTGGTEAFF	TGTGCCAGCAGCTCATCCACAGGGGGCACTGAAGCTTTCTTT	NA	14	TRBJ1-1	TRBV11-2	TRBD1
CASSATGGLLSSYEQYF	TGTGCCAGCAGCGCGACAGGGGGCCTTCTGAGCTCCTACGAGCAGTACTTC	NA	17	TRBJ2-7	TRBV5-6	TRBD1
CASSLGLADYEQYF	TGTGCCAGCTCACTGGGACTAGCGGACTACGAGCAGTACTTC	NA	14	TRBJ2-7	TRBV18	TRBD2
CASSLAPGGNQPQHF	TGTGCCAGCAGCTTAGCCCCGGGGGGAAATCAGCCCCAGCATTTT	NA	15	TRBJ1-5	TRBV13	NA
CASSPVGEDTQYF	TGCGCCAGCAGCCCGGTGGGAGAAGATACGCAGTATTTT	NA	13	TRBJ2-3	TRBV5-1	NA
CAWRAQQGANYGYTF	TGTGCCTGGAGGGCGCAACAGGGGGCTAACTATGGCTACACCTTC	NA	15	TRBJ1-2	TRBV30	TRBD1
CASSSGHGGAYEQYF	TGCGCCAGCAGTTCTGGGCACGGGGGGGCCTACGAGCAGTACTTC	NA	15	TRBJ2-7	TRBV5-1	TRBD2